The rows below give T cell receptor beta chains drawn from one sample of a study of blood T cell repertoires in COVID-19. The assay was immunoSEQ multiplex PCR, and TCRdb's table has in-frame clones only and misses some. Among about 200,000 clones, roughly 84% were seen once, and the ten largest hold roughly a sixth. Material: peripheral blood. Receptor source: a man aged 50-60 years with COVID-19, enrolled during active disease. CDR3s include the opening cysteine and the closing phenylalanine or tryptophan. Each record gives: J gene, D gene, V gene, clone size, CDR3 DNA, CDR3 protein. A D gene is named only where the DNA matches it firmly. Rows give clone size only sometimes, using once, few, many, or a class for an expanded clone.

j_call: TRBJ2-7; d_call: TRBD1; v_call: TRBV5-1; clone_size: -; cdr3_nt: TGCGCCAGCAGCACTGCAGGGGGCTACGAGCAGTACTTC; cdr3_aa: CASSTAGGYEQYF
j_call: TRBJ1-6; d_call: -; v_call: TRBV11-2; clone_size: once; cdr3_nt: TGTGCCAGCAGCTTAATTTTTCCCGGGAGGTACGTTGATAATTCACCCCTCCACTTT; cdr3_aa: CASSLIFPGRYVDNSPLHF
j_call: TRBJ1-5; d_call: -; v_call: TRBV18; clone_size: few; cdr3_nt: TGTGCCAGCTCCCCCGACAGTAGCAATCAGCCCCAGCATTTT; cdr3_aa: CASSPDSSNQPQHF
j_call: TRBJ2-2; d_call: -; v_call: TRBV19; clone_size: -; cdr3_nt: TGTGCCAGTAGTCTCCGCATATTCAGGGGCCCCGGGGAGCTGTTTTTT; cdr3_aa: CASSLRIFRGPGELFF
j_call: TRBJ2-1; d_call: TRBD2; v_call: TRBV4-1; clone_size: -; cdr3_nt: TGCGCCAGCAGCCGGACCCTAGCGGAGTCCTACAATGAGCAGTTCTTC; cdr3_aa: CASSRTLAESYNEQFF
j_call: TRBJ2-2; d_call: TRBD2; v_call: TRBV30; clone_size: -; cdr3_nt: TGTGCCTGGAGTGTTAGACTAGCGGGAGGTTACGGGGAGCTGTTTTTT; cdr3_aa: CAWSVRLAGGYGELFF
j_call: TRBJ2-3; d_call: TRBD2; v_call: TRBV5-1; clone_size: -; cdr3_nt: TGCGCCAGCAGCCCCTACCCCAGCGGGGCCGCAGATACGCAGTATTTT; cdr3_aa: CASSPYPSGAADTQYF
j_call: TRBJ2-3; d_call: TRBD1; v_call: TRBV5-1; clone_size: -; cdr3_nt: TGCGCCAGCAGCGCCGCGGACAGGCGCACAGATACGCAGTATTTT; cdr3_aa: CASSAADRRTDTQYF
j_call: TRBJ2-5; d_call: TRBD1; v_call: TRBV18; clone_size: -; cdr3_nt: TGTGCCAGCTCCGACAGGGAAAGTGAGACCCAGTACTTC; cdr3_aa: CASSDRESETQYF
j_call: TRBJ2-3; d_call: TRBD1; v_call: TRBV5-6; clone_size: once; cdr3_nt: TGTGCCAGCAGCCCCATGGTTCCAGGGGGCACGGATTTT; cdr3_aa: CASSPMVPGGTDF
j_call: TRBJ2-1; d_call: TRBD1; v_call: TRBV5-1; clone_size: -; cdr3_nt: TGCGCCAGCAGCCTTATGACAGGGGGGGTTTCCTACAATGAGCAGTTCTTC; cdr3_aa: CASSLMTGGVSYNEQFF
j_call: TRBJ1-3; d_call: TRBD1; v_call: TRBV7-8; clone_size: -; cdr3_nt: TGTGCCAGCAGCTCGCCGGACAGGGAAGGAAACACCATATATTTT; cdr3_aa: CASSSPDREGNTIYF
j_call: TRBJ2-2; d_call: -; v_call: TRBV24-1; clone_size: -; cdr3_nt: TGTGCCACCAGTGGGGCGATGAACACCGGGGAGCTGTTTTTT; cdr3_aa: CATSGAMNTGELFF
j_call: TRBJ1-2; d_call: -; v_call: TRBV5-6; clone_size: -; cdr3_nt: TGTGCCAGCACCCGATCGCAGTTTTCGGGTGGCTACACCTTC; cdr3_aa: CASTRSQFSGGYTF
j_call: TRBJ2-1; d_call: -; v_call: TRBV10-3; clone_size: -; cdr3_nt: TGTGCCATCAGTGATACCCTGGGACCAGGGGTCTACAATGAGCAGTTCTTC; cdr3_aa: CAISDTLGPGVYNEQFF
j_call: TRBJ2-7; d_call: -; v_call: TRBV2; clone_size: -; cdr3_nt: TGTGCCAGCAACAGCTACGAGCAGTACTTC; cdr3_aa: CASNSYEQYF
j_call: TRBJ2-3; d_call: TRBD2; v_call: TRBV5-1; clone_size: once; cdr3_nt: TGCGCCAGCAGCTTGGATTCTAGCGGGAGTGTGTATTTT; cdr3_aa: CASSLDSSGSVYF
j_call: TRBJ1-6; d_call: -; v_call: TRBV19; clone_size: -; cdr3_nt: TGTGCCAGTAGTCGGGATCCTCTATCACCCCTCCACTTT; cdr3_aa: CASSRDPLSPLHF
j_call: TRBJ2-2; d_call: TRBD1; v_call: TRBV27; clone_size: -; cdr3_nt: TGTGCCAGCAGTTTCCGCCGGGACAGGGGAACCGGGGAGCTGTTTTTT; cdr3_aa: CASSFRRDRGTGELFF
j_call: TRBJ2-1; d_call: -; v_call: TRBV7-9; clone_size: -; cdr3_nt: TGTGCCAGCAGCTTATTTGCCAGAAACAATGAGCAGTTCTTC; cdr3_aa: CASSLFARNNEQFF
j_call: TRBJ2-3; d_call: -; v_call: TRBV9; clone_size: -; cdr3_nt: TGTGCCAGCAGCCCAGTGAGGGGTAGGCCCAGCGGGGATACGCAGTATTTT; cdr3_aa: CASSPVRGRPSGDTQYF
j_call: TRBJ1-2; d_call: TRBD1; v_call: TRBV6-5; clone_size: -; cdr3_nt: TGTGCCAGCACCCAGACAGGGGGCTATGGCTACACCTTC; cdr3_aa: CASTQTGGYGYTF
j_call: TRBJ1-6; d_call: TRBD1; v_call: TRBV5-6; clone_size: few; cdr3_nt: TGTGCCAGCAGCTTGCCACAGGGGGGGTATAATTCACCCCTCCACTTT; cdr3_aa: CASSLPQGGYNSPLHF
j_call: TRBJ2-1; d_call: TRBD2; v_call: TRBV6-5; clone_size: -; cdr3_nt: TGTGCCAGCAGCTCGCGAGCGGGATTCGGCAATGAGCAGTTCTTC; cdr3_aa: CASSSRAGFGNEQFF
j_call: TRBJ2-4; d_call: -; v_call: TRBV19; clone_size: -; cdr3_nt: TGTGCCAGTACCCCCTCAACAGGGCCGGCCATTCAGTACTTC; cdr3_aa: CASTPSTGPAIQYF
j_call: TRBJ2-5; d_call: -; v_call: TRBV6-2/TRBV6-3; clone_size: -; cdr3_nt: TGTGCCAGCAGTTACAACCAGATAGAGGACAGAGACCAAGAGACCCAGTACTTC; cdr3_aa: CASSYNQIEDRDQETQYF
j_call: TRBJ1-5; d_call: -; v_call: TRBV18; clone_size: -; cdr3_nt: TGTGCCAGCTCACCAGGCATTAGCAATCAGCCCCAGCATTTT; cdr3_aa: CASSPGISNQPQHF
j_call: TRBJ2-2; d_call: TRBD2; v_call: TRBV5-4; clone_size: -; cdr3_nt: TGTGCCAGCAGCCAAAAGAGAGCGGGGGGGGCCGGGGAGCTGTTTTTT; cdr3_aa: CASSQKRAGGAGELFF
j_call: TRBJ2-3; d_call: -; v_call: TRBV18; clone_size: -; cdr3_nt: TGTGCCAGCTCACCACCGCCAGGCACAGATACGCAGTATTTT; cdr3_aa: CASSPPPGTDTQYF